The source of this T cell receptor beta chain is a study of CD8 T cells in Susac syndrome. Random hexamers were used to reverse transcribe the RNA input (roughly 0.5 to 1 ug). Each CDR3 protein gets one entry after TCRdb re-called the immunoSEQ multiplex PCR reads with MiXCR. The repertoire includes 180,000 or so distinct CDR3 sequences, approximately 94% of them detected once, and 0.1% sits in the top ten. CDR1 and CDR2 (germline): MNHEY, SVGEGT. The V and J ends lost 2 bases and 6 bases respectively, with 8 bases between them. The CDR3 is 13 amino acids. The rearrangement links TRBV6-2 or TRBV6-3 to TRBJ1-5; possibly TRBD1 for D (6 bases). The sequence was obtained from a human donor in good health. The material sequenced was CD4+ T cells from PBMCs. The CDR3, as DNA: TGTGCCAGCAGTTACGGGGGGCCTCAGCCCCAGCATTTT. Encoded protein: CASSYGGPQPQHF.